These T cell receptor beta chains were read from a single sample in a study of T cell repertoires in cytomegalovirus infection. TCRdb redid the calling of the reads with MiXCR, one entry per CDR3 protein. The repertoire consists of hundreds of thousands of distinct CDR3 sequences, with around a third occurring once and the leading ten covering roughly 18%. Their recognized antigens are unknown. The sequencing used cultured PBMCs, collected from culture after CMV antigen stimulation. The receptors originated from a human donor in good health (CMV status not recorded). Some clones in this sample may be carry-over from other donors' samples. CDR3s include the opening cysteine and the closing phenylalanine or tryptophan. D genes are given only for firm matches. Rows give clone size only sometimes, using once, few, many, or a class for an expanded clone.

TRBV7-2	few	TRBJ2-2	TRBD2	CASTPSGAGAGGELFF	TGTGCCAGCACCCCCTCGGGAGCGGGAGCAGGCGGGGAGCTGTTTTTT
TRBV6-1	.	TRBJ2-7	.	CASIPGPPREQYF	TGTGCCAGCATCCCCGGACCCCCACGCGAGCAGTACTTC
TRBV7-8	many	TRBJ1-1	TRBD1	CASSLETGQGNTEAFF	TGTGCCAGCAGCTTAGAGACGGGACAGGGGAACACTGAAGCTTTCTTT
TRBV7-2	.	TRBJ1-2	.	CASSLGGAARANYGYTF	TGTGCCAGCAGCTTAGGGGGGGCGGCAAGGGCGAACTATGGCTACACCTTC
TRBV20-1	.	TRBJ1-2	.	CSARQGSPNYGYTF	TGCAGTGCGAGGCAGGGGTCCCCTAACTATGGCTACACCTTC
TRBV29-1	.	TRBJ1-1	.	CSGWGALNTEAFF	TGCAGCGGGTGGGGAGCGTTGAACACTGAAGCTTTCTTT
TRBV12-3/TRBV12-4	many	TRBJ1-4	.	CASAKSLVSEKLFF	TGTGCCAGCGCTAAAAGTTTAGTCTCCGAAAAACTGTTTTTT
TRBV5-1	.	TRBJ2-7	.	CASSDTGRPYEQYF	TGCGCCAGCAGCGACACCGGTAGGCCCTACGAGCAGTACTTC
TRBV7-2	.	TRBJ2-3	.	CASSLGLPWGEDTHYF	TGTGCCAGCAGCTTAGGCCTGCCTTGGGGGGAGGATACGCATTATTTT
TRBV6-5	.	TRBJ1-5	.	CASSAQGYSNQPQHF	TGTGCCAGCAGTGCACAGGGTTATAGCAATCAGCCCCAGCATTTT
TRBV7-9	few	TRBJ2-1	.	CAGAGAYNEQFF	TGTGCCGGGGCGGGGGCATACAATGAGCAGTTCTTC